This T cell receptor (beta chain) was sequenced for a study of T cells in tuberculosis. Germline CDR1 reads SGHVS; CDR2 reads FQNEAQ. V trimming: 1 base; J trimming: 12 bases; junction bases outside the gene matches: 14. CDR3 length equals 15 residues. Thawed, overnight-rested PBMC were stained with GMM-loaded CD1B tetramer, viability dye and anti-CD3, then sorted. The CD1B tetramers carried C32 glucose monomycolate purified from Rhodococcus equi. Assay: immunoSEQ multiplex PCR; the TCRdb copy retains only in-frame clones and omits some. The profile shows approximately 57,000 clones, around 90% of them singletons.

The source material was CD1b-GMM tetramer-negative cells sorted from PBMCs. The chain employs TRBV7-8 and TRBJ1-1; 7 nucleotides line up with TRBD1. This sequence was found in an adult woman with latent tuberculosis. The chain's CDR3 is CASSLGRGDRLGSFF. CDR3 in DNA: TGTGCCAGCAGCTTAGGGCGGGGGGACAGACTGGGGTCTTTCTTT.